This T cell receptor (beta chain) was recorded in a study of Graves' ophthalmopathy and Graves' hyperthyroidism. General study results and limits: Using a 13-signature model, the authors split ophthalmopathy from stable hyperthyroidism, with roughly 90% sensitivity and 70% to 83% specificity.

CDR3 regions of TCR beta were amplified from RNA transcripts. HTBI primers served in a first-round RT-PCR, which a second-round multiplex PCR followed. TCRdb reanalysed the multiplex PCR reads using MiXCR and keeps one entry per CDR3 protein. The sample lists about 740,000 distinct CDR3 sequences, roughly 41% occurring once. Germline V gene data show CDR1 as ENHRY and CDR2 as SYGVKD. The length of the CDR3 is 11 residues. V shed 10 bases and J shed 5 bases, with 11 bases lying between them. At least ten counts were recorded for this clonotype. Its antigen remains unknown. Patients were excluded if they had other autoimmune diseases or uncontrolled infections, and likewise if pregnancy or lactation applied. Orbital computed tomography and thyroid ultrasound, along with TRAb, serum thyroxine and clinical symptoms, underpinned diagnosis. The starting material, more than 8 ml of fresh peripheral blood, provided the PBMCs.

The chain employs TRBV10-3 and TRBJ2-5; D is unresolved. Sequencing input: peripheral blood. This clonotype originated in an adult man with Graves' ophthalmopathy. CDR3 sequence reads: CASKLMETQYF. CDR3 bases: TGTGCCAGCAAGCTAATGGAGACCCAGTACTTC.